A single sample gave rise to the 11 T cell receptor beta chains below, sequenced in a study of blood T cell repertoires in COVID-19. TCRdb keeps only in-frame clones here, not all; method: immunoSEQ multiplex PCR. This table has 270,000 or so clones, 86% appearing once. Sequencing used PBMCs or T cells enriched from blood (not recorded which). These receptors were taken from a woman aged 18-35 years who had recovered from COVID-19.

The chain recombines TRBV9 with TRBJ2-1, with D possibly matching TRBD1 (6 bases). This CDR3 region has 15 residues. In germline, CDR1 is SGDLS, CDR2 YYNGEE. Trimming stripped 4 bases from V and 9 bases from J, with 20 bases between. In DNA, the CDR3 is TGTGCCAGCAGCCCCCACCGCGAGGCCAGGGGTGAGCAGTTCTTC. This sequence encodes CASSPHREARGEQFF.

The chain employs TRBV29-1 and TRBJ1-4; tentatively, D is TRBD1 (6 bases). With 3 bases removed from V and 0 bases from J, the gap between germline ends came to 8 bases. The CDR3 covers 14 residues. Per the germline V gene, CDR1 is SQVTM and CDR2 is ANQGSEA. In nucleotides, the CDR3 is TGCAGCGTTGACAGGGGAGCAACTAATGAAAAACTGTTTTTT. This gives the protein CSVDRGATNEKLFF.

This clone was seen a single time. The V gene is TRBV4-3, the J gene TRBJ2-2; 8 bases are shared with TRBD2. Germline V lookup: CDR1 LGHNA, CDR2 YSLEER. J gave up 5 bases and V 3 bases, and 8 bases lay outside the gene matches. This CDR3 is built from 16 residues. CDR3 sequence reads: CASSQVSGGGTGELFF. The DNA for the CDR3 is TGCGCCAGCAGCCAGGTCAGCGGGGGAGGGACCGGGGAGCTGTTTTTT.

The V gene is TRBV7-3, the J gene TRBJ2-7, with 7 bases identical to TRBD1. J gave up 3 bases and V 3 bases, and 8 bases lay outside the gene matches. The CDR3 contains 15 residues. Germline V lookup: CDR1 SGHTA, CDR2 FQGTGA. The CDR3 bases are TGTGCCAGCAGCTTGTCTTCGACAGGGCTCTACGAGCAGTACTTC. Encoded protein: CASSLSSTGLYEQYF. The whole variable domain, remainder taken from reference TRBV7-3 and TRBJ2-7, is GAGVSQTPSNKVTEKGKYVELRCDPISGHTALYWYRQSLGQGPEFLIYFQGTGAADDSGLPNDRFFAVRPEGSVSTLKIQRTERGDSAVYLCASSLSSTGLYEQYFGPGTRLTVT.

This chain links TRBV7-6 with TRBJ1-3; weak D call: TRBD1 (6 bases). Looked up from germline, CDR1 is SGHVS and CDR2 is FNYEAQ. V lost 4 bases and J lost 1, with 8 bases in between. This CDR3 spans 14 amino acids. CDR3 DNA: TGTGCCAGCAGCTCAGGACAGTCTGGAAACACCATATATTTT. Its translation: CASSSGQSGNTIYF.

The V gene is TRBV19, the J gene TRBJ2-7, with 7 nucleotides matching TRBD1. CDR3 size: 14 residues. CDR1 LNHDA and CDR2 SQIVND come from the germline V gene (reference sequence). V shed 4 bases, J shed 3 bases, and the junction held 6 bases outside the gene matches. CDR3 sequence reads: CASSRRTGGYEQYF. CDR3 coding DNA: TGTGCCAGTAGTAGAAGGACAGGAGGCTACGAGCAGTACTTC.

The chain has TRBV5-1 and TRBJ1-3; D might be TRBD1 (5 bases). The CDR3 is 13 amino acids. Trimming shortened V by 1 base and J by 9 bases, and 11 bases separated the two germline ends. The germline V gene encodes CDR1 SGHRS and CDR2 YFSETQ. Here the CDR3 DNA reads TGCGCCAGCAGCTTGACGGTCGGGGGCACCATATATTTT. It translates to CASSLTVGGTIYF.

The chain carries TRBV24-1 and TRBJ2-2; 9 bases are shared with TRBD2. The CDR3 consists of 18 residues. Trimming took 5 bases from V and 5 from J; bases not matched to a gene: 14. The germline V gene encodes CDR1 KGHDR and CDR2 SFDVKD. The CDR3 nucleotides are TGTGCCACCAGTGCCCTTCGGGGTAGCGGGAGCGGTACCGGGGAGCTGTTTTTT. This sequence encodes CATSALRGSGSGTGELFF.

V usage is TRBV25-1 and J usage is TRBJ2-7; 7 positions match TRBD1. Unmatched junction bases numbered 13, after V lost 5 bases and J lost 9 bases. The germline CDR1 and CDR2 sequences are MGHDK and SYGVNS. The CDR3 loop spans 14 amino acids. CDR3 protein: CASSSSDRRIVQYF. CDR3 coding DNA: TGTGCCAGCAGTTCATCGGACAGGCGGATAGTGCAGTACTTC.

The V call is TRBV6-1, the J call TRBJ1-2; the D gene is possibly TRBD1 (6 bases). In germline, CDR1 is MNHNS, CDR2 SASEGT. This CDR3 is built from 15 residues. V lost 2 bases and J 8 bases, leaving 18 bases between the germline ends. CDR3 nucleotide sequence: TGTGCCAGCAGTGAATCCTGGGACACGACTATGGGCTACACCTTC. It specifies CASSESWDTTMGYTF.

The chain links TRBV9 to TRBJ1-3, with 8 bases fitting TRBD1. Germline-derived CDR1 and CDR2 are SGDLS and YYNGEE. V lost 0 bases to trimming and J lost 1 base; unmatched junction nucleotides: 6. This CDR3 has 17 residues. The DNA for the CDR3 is TGTGCCAGCAGCGTAGCTATGCAGGGGGCATCTGGAAACACCATATATTTT. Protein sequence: CASSVAMQGASGNTIYF.